This T cell receptor beta chain appears in the sequencing data of a study of long-term antiretroviral therapy in people with HIV (dated by TCRdb to between 2021 and 2024). About the investigation overall: The earliest samples were collected roughly a decade before the 2015 WHO recommendation for immediate ART, at a time when ART was usually postponed until CD4 counts fell. This retrospective serial study examined whether starting ART and sustained HIV suppression were associated with changes in the composition and diversity of the TRB repertoire in peripheral blood. A total of 192 cryopreserved PBMC samples came from around 30 adults with confirmed HIV infection and were collected serially over a mean of roughly 6 years (range 1-12). Of the 30 participants with HIV, ten to eleven were female. Test extractions of a monoclonal T-cell line alongside about 35 polyclonal samples showed no cross-contamination during QIAcube processing. General findings and caveats noted by the study authors: Starting ART was linked to a significant rise in TRB diversity, yet even with long-term ART the diversity remained significantly lower than in transplant donor controls. Limited PBMC availability meant only the TCR beta chain was sequenced, without alpha chain pairing. Narrower CDR3 length ranges were observed in HIV repertoires than in controls, and an antigen-experienced repertoire with only a slight naive shift after ART was suggested by the network structure. The samples were dated from about 2003 to 2018, and the ART regimens that were used may be less effective than current ART regimens. Expanded TRB clones identified before ART initiation dominated the repertoire at all time points, although this dominance fluctuated and declined in many PLHIV after ART. Inferences about post-ART repertoire changes were limited because no data were available on ART adherence, viral resistance or therapy changes. Because pre-ART samples had limited cell numbers, profiling was done on unsorted PBMC rather than on sorted CD4+ and CD8+ T cells.

The immunoSEQ hsTCRB v3.0 assay was used at survey level resolution to sequence the TRB variable region. The targeted TRB sequencing depth was about 35,000-55,000 T-cell genomes per sample. TRB libraries were pooled and sequenced on an Illumina MiSeq using a v3 150-cycle kit. From the authors' description of their analysis: Analysis of repertoires was carried out in R inside a reproducible Nextflow workflow spanning QC, data transformation and analysis. LymphoSeq2, an R package for exploring AIRR-Seq data, was used to implement the custom analyses. A handful of samples yielding fewer than 5000 total TRB sequences were excluded, leaving around 200 analyzed HIV repertoires. Among the 180 or so HIV repertoires that were kept, 59 were collected before ART initiation and roughly 130 were collected after ART initiation. Each repertoire was downsampled to 5000 TRB nucleotide sequences, and summary statistics were averaged across 100 downsampling iterations. The analysis kept only TRB sequences whose CDR3 regions were at least seven amino acids long. A Shannon entropy-derived clonality score and the Gini coefficient were used to measure diversity. In repertoire networks, the top 5000 CDR3 amino acid sequences were linked whenever an edit distance of one separated two sequences. Antigen specificity groups and MHC restriction were predicted for TRB CDR3 amino acid sequences with GLIPH2. CDR3 amino acid sequences were matched against VDJdb and McPAS-TCR to flag known CMV, EBV, HIV or tissue antigen associations. Pre-ART, post-ART and control groups were compared with Wilcoxon signed-rank tests and Holm-Bonferroni correction. This immuneACCESS table, as held by TCRdb, lists in-frame sequences with V and J called but not all clones. Of the missing ones, under half trace to an unresolved V gene in checked studies; the others have no known cause. From that table come the V and J calls and clone size; the DNA was used to work out D and trimming. The sample table records tens of thousands of clones; 65% to 85% of these occur just once. The top ten constitute about 15% of the sample.

On this clone: Its recognized antigen is unknown. Per-base qualities were not stored, and no clone one base away is much larger.

Inclusion was restricted to participants for whom at least one PBMC sample before ART initiation and at least two post-ART samples were available. Every participant with HIV received treatment in the United States of America. Before DNA extraction, cryopreserved samples of 1-10 million PBMC were thawed and washed. At the time of the earliest PBMC sample, participants with HIV were aged between about 23 and 55 years. PBMC samples were contributed by each participant from 1-4 timepoints before ART initiation and 2-8 timepoints after ART initiation, with a median of 7 samples. For every participant, serial HIV viral load, CD4+ T-cell count, ART history and demographic data were obtained. Genomic DNA was extracted from unsorted PBMC with a Qiagen kit on a QIAcube, processed in batches of 12 samples. The CDR3 measures 16 amino acids from cysteine to phenylalanine. CDR3 DNA only is kept here, 48 bases in frame from base 1. V has 1 base trimmed and J has 3 bases trimmed; junction bases matching no gene number 4. From the germline V gene, CDR1 is MGHRA and CDR2 is YSYEKL.

The rearrangement joined TRBV4-1 to TRBJ2-2, with 8 central nucleotides matching TRBD1. The sample in question was unsorted PBMCs, obtained around 4.5 years after starting antiretroviral therapy. This receptor was obtained from a man under 40 with HIV. CDR3 protein: CASSQVQGAYTGELFF. Here is the DNA: TGCGCCAGCAGCCAAGTTCAGGGGGCGTACACCGGGGAGCTGTTTTTT.